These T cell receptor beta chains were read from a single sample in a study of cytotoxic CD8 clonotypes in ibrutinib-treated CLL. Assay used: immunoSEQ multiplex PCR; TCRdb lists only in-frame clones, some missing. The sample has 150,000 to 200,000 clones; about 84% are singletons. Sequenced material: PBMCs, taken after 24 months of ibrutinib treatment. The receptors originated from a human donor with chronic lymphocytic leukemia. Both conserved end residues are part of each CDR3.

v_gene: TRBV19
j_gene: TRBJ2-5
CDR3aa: CASSQKETQYF

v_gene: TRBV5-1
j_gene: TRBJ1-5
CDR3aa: CASSLEGSNQPQHF

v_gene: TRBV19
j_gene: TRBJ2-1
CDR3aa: CASSPRLVLGEQFF

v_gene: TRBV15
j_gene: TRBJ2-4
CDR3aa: CATSRPKTDIQYF

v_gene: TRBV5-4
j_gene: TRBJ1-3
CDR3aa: CASSGVYGTAGNTIYF

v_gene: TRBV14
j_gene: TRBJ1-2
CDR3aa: CASSYDHLQGYTF

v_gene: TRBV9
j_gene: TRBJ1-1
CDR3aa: CASTLSTENTEAFF

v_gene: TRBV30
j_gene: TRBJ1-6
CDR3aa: CAWGTGQGISPLHF

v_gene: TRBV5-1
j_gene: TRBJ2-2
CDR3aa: CASSWGYANTGELFF

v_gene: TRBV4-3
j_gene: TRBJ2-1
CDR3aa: CASSPRGYEQFF

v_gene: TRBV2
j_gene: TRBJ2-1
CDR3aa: CASTQESLEQFF

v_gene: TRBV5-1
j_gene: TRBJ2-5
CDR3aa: CASSSGHGIETQYF

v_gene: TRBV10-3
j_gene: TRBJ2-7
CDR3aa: CAISDTSYEQYF

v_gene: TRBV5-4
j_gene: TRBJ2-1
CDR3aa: CASSLGALQGPEQFF

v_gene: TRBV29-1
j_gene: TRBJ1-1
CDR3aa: CSGASGGTEAFF

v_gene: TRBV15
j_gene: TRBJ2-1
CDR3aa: CATSRNRAGGRNEQFF

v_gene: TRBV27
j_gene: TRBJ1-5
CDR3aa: CASSSRLSNQPQHF

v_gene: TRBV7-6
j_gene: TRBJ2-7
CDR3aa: CASSSSGGLWEQYF

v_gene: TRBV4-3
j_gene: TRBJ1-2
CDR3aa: CASSPLLDVNYGYTF

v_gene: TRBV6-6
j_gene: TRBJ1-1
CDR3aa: CASSTDTTEAFF

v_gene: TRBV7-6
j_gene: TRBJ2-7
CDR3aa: CASSLGGREGYF

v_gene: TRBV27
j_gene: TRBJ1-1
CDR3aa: CASSPGAVNAEAFF

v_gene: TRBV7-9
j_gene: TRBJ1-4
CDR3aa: CASSADRNNEKLFF

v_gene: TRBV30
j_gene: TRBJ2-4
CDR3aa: CAWSPLEAYSKNIQYF

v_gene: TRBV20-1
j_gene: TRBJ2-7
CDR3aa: CSAGDSYEQYF

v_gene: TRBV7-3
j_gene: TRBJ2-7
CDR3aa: CASSPLQGQGAYEQYF

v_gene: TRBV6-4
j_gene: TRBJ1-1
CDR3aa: CASSSHGNTEAFF

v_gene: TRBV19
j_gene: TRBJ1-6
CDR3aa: CASSTTQAPSPLHF

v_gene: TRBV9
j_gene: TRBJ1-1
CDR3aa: CASGQGGTEAFF

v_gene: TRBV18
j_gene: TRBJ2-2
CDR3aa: CASSSSTGYTGELFF

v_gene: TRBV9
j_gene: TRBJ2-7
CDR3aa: CASSVGGSGGYEQYF

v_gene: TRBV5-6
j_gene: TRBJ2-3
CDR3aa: CASSRAGGADTQYF

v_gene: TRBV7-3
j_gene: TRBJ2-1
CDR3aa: CASSLGVSSRNNEQFF

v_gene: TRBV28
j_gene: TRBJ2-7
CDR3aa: CASSFRYEQYF

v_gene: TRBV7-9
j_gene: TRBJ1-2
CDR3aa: CASSLIAGYTF

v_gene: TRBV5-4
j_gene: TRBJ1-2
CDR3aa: CASSRTVQVYGYTF

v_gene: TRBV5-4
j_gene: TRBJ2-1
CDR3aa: CASSFTGEQFF

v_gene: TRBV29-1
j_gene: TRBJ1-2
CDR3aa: CSVRWGVDYTF

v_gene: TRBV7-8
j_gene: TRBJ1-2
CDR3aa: CASSLDRDSNGYTF

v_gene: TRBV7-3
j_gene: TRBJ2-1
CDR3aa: CASSLTGGNHYNEQFF

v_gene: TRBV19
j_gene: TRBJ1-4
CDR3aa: CASTGVNEKLFF

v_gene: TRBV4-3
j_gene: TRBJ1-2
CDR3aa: CASSQDLVVVSYGYTF

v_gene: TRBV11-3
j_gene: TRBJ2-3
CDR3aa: CASSLGLVSGRADTQYF

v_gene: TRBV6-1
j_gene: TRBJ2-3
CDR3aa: CASRLAGASDTQYF